Sequencing of this TCR beta chain was carried out in a study of blood T cell repertoires in COVID-19. Study details: There were acute and convalescent COVID-19 samples, and they came from the United States, Italy and Spain. Nucleic acid was either cDNA or gDNA, and it came from T cells, B-cell-depleted T cells, or PBMCs.

How the authors handled the data: Amplification from reference gene primers served as the basis for estimated nucleated cell counts. Clones were sequenced by immunoSEQ multiplex PCR, and TCRdb holds only the in-frame ones, with some missing. V, J and clone size were drawn from that table, and D and trimming were deduced from the DNA. The table shows roughly 79,000 clones, with roughly four fifths occurring only once. CDR3 length: 15 residues. CDR1 and CDR2 (germline): SQVTM, ANQGSEA. Deletions cut 3 bases from V and 4 bases from J, with 18 bases between. The chain combines TRBV29-1 with TRBJ1-2; possibly TRBD1 for D (5 bases). This sequence originates from a human donor in a cohort sampled during active COVID-19. The sample consisted of peripheral blood. CDR3 protein: CSVDLGQGRSYGYTF. DNA of the CDR3: TGCAGCGTTGATTTGGGGCAGGGTCGGAGCTATGGCTACACCTTC.